This T cell receptor beta chain was found in a study of human T cells and chemical hapten exposure. The study, taken as a whole, reports: TCRs at high frequency, those above 1 in 1000, did not change with DPC sensitization.

The sample's time point: healthy volunteer bleed at 6 weeks. It was from unfractionated whole blood that total RNA was extracted. Trimming cost V 2 bases and J 5 bases; bases outside gene matches: 14. The CDR3 totals 17 residues. Germline-derived CDR1 and CDR2 are MNHNY and SVGAGI (reference sequence). The library tagged individual cDNA molecules with unique molecular identifiers. TCRdb recomputed calls from the RACE reads with MiXCR, one row per CDR3 protein. The table records tens of thousands of distinct CDR3 sequences, about 9% of them present only once. This clonotype has at least ten counts. Its antigen is unknown.

The sample comprised whole blood. The chain combines TRBV6-6 with TRBJ2-7, with 8 bases that match TRBD1. The clonotype was recovered from a male donor in good health. Some clones in this sample may be carry-over from other donors' samples. The CDR3 loop is CASSYAEIGQGSDEQYF. The CDR3 coding sequence is TGTGCCAGCAGTTACGCAGAGATAGGACAGGGAAGTGACGAGCAGTACTTC.